Sequencing of this T cell receptor beta chain was carried out in a study of blood T cells in healthy people across ages. The CDR3 contains 13 residues. V was pared by 5 bases and J by 5 bases, with 12 bases between. A sample-barcoded 5' primer and a J-beta primer mix were used in a second PCR of roughly 6 to 11 cycles. A single record per CDR3 protein comes from TCRdb applying MiXCR to the 5' RACE reads. Of over a million distinct CDR3 sequences in the sample, 45% to 70% were seen once. The V gene is TRBV12-3 or TRBV12-4, the J gene TRBJ1-1, with no clear D. The clonotype was recovered from a man aged 18 to 35 in good health. Sequencing was done on a sample of blood. CDR3 protein: CASSVLTGTEAFF. CDR3 sequence (DNA): TGTGCCAGCAGTGTACTTACTGGGACTGAAGCTTTCTTT.